This TCR beta chain was profiled in a study of a mutant IDH1 vaccine in newly diagnosed glioma. Of note for this clone: Its specificity is not known.

Time point meaning: week 11, during vaccination. The investigators gave 300 ug of mutant IDH1 20-mer peptide in each vaccine dose, together with topical imiquimod. Germline V CDR1 and CDR2: SQVTM, ANQGSEA. Trimming stripped 4 bases from V and 0 bases from J, with 10 bases between. This CDR3 contains 14 residues. Assay: immunoSEQ multiplex PCR; the TCRdb copy retains only in-frame clones and omits some. The sample contains 100,000 to 120,000 clones, 85% to 90% of which appear only once. This rearrangement joins TRBV29-1 to TRBJ2-4; D uncertain. The sequences come from PBMCs, collected from a glioma patient whose treatment included an IDH1 peptide vaccine. This receptor was taken from a woman aged 50 to 60 with glioma. CDR3 coding DNA: TGCAGCGTTGTCGACCACCTAGCCAAAAACATTCAGTACTTC. Translation: CSVVDHLAKNIQYF.